One and the same sample provided the 22 T cell receptor beta chains below, sequenced in a study of Ad26.COV2.S vaccination and SARS-CoV-2 variants. TCRdb keeps only in-frame clones here, not all; method: immunoSEQ multiplex PCR. Seen here are approximately 300,000 clones, just over 85% observed once, and the top ten hold 1.5% to 2.5%. Indicated treatment: around 19 received Ad26.COV2.S at low or high dose, single or two shots; roughly five received placebo; per-sample allocation not given. Collection of samples fell on day 63 after the first vaccine or placebo injection. This sample comprised peripheral blood, obtained in a trial of Ad26.COV2.S vaccine versus placebo. These TCRs come from a person between 18 and 65 years old who received the Ad26.COV2.S COVID-19 vaccine or a placebo.

This chain uses TRBV19 with TRBJ2-1, with D maybe TRBD2 (6 bases). The CDR3 is 13 amino acids. Germline CDR1 and CDR2: LNHDA and SQIVND (reference sequence). Trimming took 10 bases from V and 4 from J, leaving 14 bases between them. This chain's CDR3 is CATTGRGYNEQFF. The CDR3 DNA follows: TGTGCCACCACGGGGCGGGGATACAATGAGCAGTTCTTC.

This clone was recorded at least ten times. V is TRBV6-2 or TRBV6-3 and J is TRBJ2-7, with 9 bases that match TRBD1. V lost 0 bases and J lost 2; bases outside the gene matches: 2. Germline V gene lookup returns CDR1 MNHEY and CDR2 SVGEGT. This CDR3 contains 15 residues. Here the CDR3 reads CASSYSDRGAYEQYF. The CDR3 DNA reads as TGTGCCAGCAGTTACTCGGACAGGGGAGCCTACGAGCAGTACTTC.

The V and J genes are TRBV6-2 or TRBV6-3 and TRBJ1-2; D possibly corresponds to TRBD1 (5 bases). V was shortened by 2 bases and J by 7 bases, with 14 bases between the two germline ends. The CDR3 is made up of 14 amino acids. CDR1 is MNHEY, CDR2 SVGEGT, per germline. The CDR3 sequence: CASSYPKGIGGYTF. CDR3 in DNA: TGTGCCAGCAGTTACCCGAAGGGGATCGGTGGCTACACCTTC.

This rearrangement joins TRBV4-1 to TRBJ2-1; D is perhaps TRBD1 (5 bases). Deletions cut 0 bases from V and 9 bases from J, with 18 bases between. The CDR3 consists of 16 residues. The germline CDR1 and CDR2 sequences are MGHRA and YSYEKL. The chain's CDR3 is CASSQEPPPGLGEQFF. In nucleotides, the CDR3 is TGCGCCAGCAGCCAAGAACCCCCCCCAGGGTTGGGTGAGCAGTTCTTC.

The chain recombines TRBV7-8 with TRBJ2-2; TRBD1 might be the D (5 bases). The CDR3 runs to 15 residues. Germline CDR1 is SGHVS and CDR2 is FQNEAQ. V was cut by 1 base and J by 6 bases, with 12 bases left in between. CDR3 coding DNA: TGTGCCAGCAGCTTAGGCCAGGGTCTGGCCGGGGAGCTGTTTTTT. Translating it yields CASSLGQGLAGELFF. Supplemented by reference TRBV7-8 and TRBJ2-2, the full variable domain reads GAGVSQSPRYKVAKRGQDVALRCDPISGHVSLFWYQQALGQGPEFLTYFQNEAQLDKSGLPSDRFFAERPEGSVSTLKIQRTQQEDSAVYLCASSLGQGLAGELFFGEGSRLTVL.

A few counts support this clone. The rearrangement joins TRBV2 to TRBJ1-5; D unclear. Germline V lookup: CDR1 SNHLY, CDR2 FYNNEI. V lost 7 bases and J lost 1, with 11 bases in between. The CDR3 extends over 14 amino acids. CDR3 protein: CASKETTSNQPQHF. In DNA, the CDR3 is TGTGCCAGCAAGGAGACAACAAGCAATCAGCCCCAGCATTTT. The full variable domain, rest sourced from reference TRBV2 and TRBJ1-5, is EPEVTQTPSHQVTQMGQEVILRCVPISNHLYFYWYRQILGQKVEFLVSFYNNEISEKSEIFDDQFSVERPDGSNFTLKIRSTKLEDSAMYFCASKETTSNQPQHFGDGTRLSIL.

V gene TRBV6-5 combines with J gene TRBJ2-7, with D maybe TRBD1 (7 bases). The V gene lost 7 bases and the J gene lost 1 base, with 11 bases spanning the gap. This CDR3 region has 13 residues. Germline V gene lookup returns CDR1 MNHEY and CDR2 SVGAGI. CDR3: CASKTGRSYEQYF. In nucleotides, the CDR3 is TGTGCCAGCAAGACAGGGAGGTCCTACGAGCAGTACTTC.

V is TRBV19 and J is TRBJ1-5; the D gene is possibly TRBD1 (6 bases). Germline loops: CDR1 LNHDA, CDR2 SQIVND (reference sequence). Trimming cost V 8 bases and J 5 bases, with 25 bases left between them. The CDR3 runs to 17 residues. The CDR3 loop reads CASPPEGRGLCYQPQHF. The CDR3 DNA reads as TGTGCCAGTCCCCCGGAGGGCAGGGGACTCTGTTATCAGCCCCAGCATTTT. The full variable domain, completed using reference TRBV19 and TRBJ1-5, is DGGITQSPKYLFRKEGQNVTLSCEQNLNHDAMYWYRQDPGQGLRLIYYSQIVNDFQKGDIAEGYSVSREKKESFPLTVTSAQKNPTAFYLCASPPEGRGLCYQPQHFGDGTRLSIL.

This chain uses TRBV11-2 with TRBJ1-1; D is unclear. Trimming pared 5 bases from V and 4 bases from J, leaving 14 bases between. The CDR3 contains 14 residues. Per the germline V gene, CDR1 is SGHAT and CDR2 is FQNNGV. In DNA, the CDR3 is TGTGCCAGCAGCCCTGGTTTGTCCAGCACTGAAGCTTTCTTT. This codes for CASSPGLSSTEAFF.

The chain uses TRBV3-1 (or the pseudogene TRBV3-2) and TRBJ1-1; tentative D call: TRBD1 (5 bases). Per the germline V gene, CDR1 is LGHDT and CDR2 is YNNKEL (reference sequence). CDR3 length equals 14 residues. Trimming removed 2 bases at V and 0 bases at J, with 7 bases between. The CDR3 region has the DNA TGTGCCAGCAGCCAATCAGGGTTGAACACTGAAGCTTTCTTT. This encodes CASSQSGLNTEAFF.

This clone was picked up one time. The chain recombines TRBV5-4 with TRBJ1-1; 8 nucleotides align to TRBD1. CDR3 length: 14 amino acids. In germline, CDR1 is SGHNT, CDR2 YYREEE (reference sequence). Trimming cost V 4 bases and J 10 bases; bases outside gene matches: 12. The CDR3 coding sequence is TGTGCCAGCAGCCCGGGACAGGAGGCCCCTGGAGCTTTCTTT. Translation: CASSPGQEAPGAFF.

The chain has TRBV28 and TRBJ2-1, with 13 bases lining up with TRBD2. J gave up 4 bases and V 5 bases, and 5 bases lay outside the gene matches. The germline V gene encodes CDR1 MDHEN and CDR2 SYDVKM. This CDR3 has 16 residues. The CDR3 spells CASSKGLAGVYNEQFF. CDR3 in DNA: TGTGCCAGCAGTAAAGGACTAGCGGGGGTATACAATGAGCAGTTCTTC.

This chain joins TRBV4-2 and TRBJ1-6; 7 nucleotides align to TRBD1. The CDR3 totals 15 residues. CDR1 is LGHNA, CDR2 YNFKEQ, per germline. Trimming cost V 6 bases and J 3 bases; bases outside gene matches: 5. DNA for the CDR3: TGTGCCAGCAGGATGACAGGGTTCTATAATTCACCCCTCCACTTT. Amino acids: CASRMTGFYNSPLHF.

This chain links TRBV5-4 with TRBJ2-7; D tentatively fits TRBD1 or TRBD2 (5 bases each). V lost 0 bases and J lost 2, with 15 bases in between. The CDR3 runs to 16 residues. The germline V gene has CDR1 SGHNT and CDR2 YYREEE (reference sequence). CDR3 sequence (DNA): TGTGCCAGCAGCTTGGGCAGCCCCAGAGGGGCCTACGAGCAGTACTTC. Protein product: CASSLGSPRGAYEQYF. Supplemented by reference TRBV5-4 and TRBJ2-7, the full variable domain reads ETGVTQSPTHLIKTRGQQVTLRCSSQSGHNTVSWYQQALGQGPQFIFQYYREEENGRGNFPPRFSGLQFPNYSSELNVNALELDDSALYLCASSLGSPRGAYEQYFGPGTRLTVT.

This clone was picked up one time. This chain connects TRBV29-1 to TRBJ2-1; a possible D gene is TRBD2 (6 bases). V was shortened by 6 bases and J by 0 bases, with 12 bases between the two germline ends. The CDR3 sequence is 14 residues long. The germline gives CDR1 SQVTM, CDR2 ANQGSEA. The chain's CDR3 is CSVAGGSSYNEQFF. CDR3 DNA sequence: TGCAGCGTCGCCGGGGGTAGCTCCTACAATGAGCAGTTCTTC.

The chain links TRBV7-9 to TRBJ1-2; 10 bases are a match to TRBD1. This CDR3 comprises 16 residues. V gave up 5 bases and J gave up 5 bases; unmatched junction bases: 11. CDR1 is SEHNR, CDR2 FQNEAQ, per germline (reference sequence). DNA of the CDR3: TGTGCCAGCAGCCGTGGACAGGGGGAGTTAGGATATGGCTACACCTTC. Translating it yields CASSRGQGELGYGYTF.

The chain couples TRBV6-5 to TRBJ1-4; TRBD1 matches at 10 bases. Germline lookup yields CDR1 MNHEY and CDR2 SVGAGI. The CDR3 has 15 residues. V gave up 8 bases and J gave up 5 bases; unmatched junction bases: 8. CDR3 in amino acids: CASLNRQGANEKLFF. CDR3 coding DNA: TGTGCCAGCCTAAATCGACAGGGGGCCAATGAAAAACTGTTTTTT.

V gene TRBV3-1 (or the pseudogene TRBV3-2) combines with J gene TRBJ1-2; 9 bases agree with TRBD1. This CDR3 is built from 17 residues. The germline gives CDR1 LGHDT, CDR2 YNNKEL (reference sequence). J gave up 4 bases and V 4 bases, and 13 bases lay outside the gene matches. CDR3 DNA sequence: TGTGCCAGCAGCCCGGGACAGGGTCCCCAACTAGGCTATGGCTACACCTTC. Protein: CASSPGQGPQLGYGYTF.

This clone was observed a few times. The chain carries TRBV4-1 and TRBJ2-7; D remains ambiguous. V was pared by 4 bases and J by 1 base, with 14 bases between. Germline assignment: CDR1 MGHRA and CDR2 YSYEKL. The length of the CDR3 is 15 residues. This chain's CDR3 is CASSRSFTLSYEQYF. DNA of the CDR3: TGCGCCAGCAGCCGTAGTTTCACCCTTTCCTACGAGCAGTACTTC.

The rearrangement links TRBV20-1 to TRBJ1-3; D is unresolved. V was trimmed by 5 bases and J by 4 bases, leaving 6 bases between them. CDR1 is DFQATT and CDR2 is SNEGSKA in the germline V gene (reference sequence). This CDR3 is 11 amino acids long. As DNA, the CDR3 is TGCAGTGCTCCCCTCGGAAACACCATATATTTT. Amino acid sequence: CSAPLGNTIYF.

This rearrangement joins TRBV18 to TRBJ2-5; D is undetermined. CDR1 is KGHSH and CDR2 is LQKENI in the germline V gene. V lost 3 bases and J 5 bases, leaving 16 bases between the germline ends. The CDR3 is 15 residues long. The CDR3: CASSPRANGLETQYF. CDR3 coding DNA: TGTGCCAGCTCACCCCGGGCAAACGGGCTGGAGACCCAGTACTTC.

The rearrangement links TRBV2 to TRBJ1-5; tentative D call: TRBD1 (6 bases). Germline loops: CDR1 SNHLY, CDR2 FYNNEI. V was pared by 7 bases and J by 0 bases, with 7 bases between. The CDR3 runs to 13 residues. The CDR3 DNA is TGTGCCAGCAACAGGGATAGCAATCAGCCCCAGCATTTT. This encodes CASNRDSNQPQHF.